These 7 T cell receptor beta chains came from one sample sequenced in a study of cytomegalovirus exposure and HLA in healthy donors. PCR was performed using 60 Vbeta and 13 Jbeta primers. TCRdb keeps only in-frame clones here, not all; method: immunoSEQ multiplex PCR. This sample has about 190,000 clones, with 73% found just once. The sequencing input was PBMCs. Every receptor here comes from a woman aged 25 to 39 in good health and CMV-seronegative.

V and J are TRBV11-2 and TRBJ1-1; 7 positions agree with TRBD1. This CDR3 has 14 residues. CDR1 is SGHAT and CDR2 is FQNNGV in the germline V gene. The ends lost 3 bases at V and 4 bases at J; junction bases unmatched: 5. The CDR3 region has the DNA TGTGCCAGCAGCTTGGCCAACAGGGGCACTGAAGCTTTCTTT. This codes for CASSLANRGTEAFF. The full variable domain, in which reference TRBV11-2 and TRBJ1-1 provide the parts outside the CDR3, is EAGVAQSPRYKIIEKRQSVAFWCNPISGHATLYWYQQILGQGPKLLIQFQNNGVVDDSQLPKDRFSAERLKGVDSTLKIQPAKLEDSAVYLCASSLANRGTEAFFGQGTRLTVV.

V gene TRBV5-1 combines with J gene TRBJ2-5, with D possibly matching TRBD2 (5 bases). The length of the CDR3 is 15 residues. Germline V lookup: CDR1 SGHRS, CDR2 YFSETQ. V dropped 5 bases and J dropped 1 base, with 15 bases sitting between them. This CDR3 reads CASSEGTVLQETQYF. CDR3 nucleotides: TGCGCCAGCAGTGAGGGAACTGTCCTCCAAGAGACCCAGTACTTC.

This clone was seen many times. This chain uses TRBV2 with TRBJ1-5; D may be TRBD1 (6 bases). Trimming removed 6 bases from V and 0 bases from J, with 9 bases in between. The CDR3 sequence is 14 residues long. Germline V gene data show CDR1 as SNHLY and CDR2 as FYNNEI. The CDR3 DNA follows: TGTGCCAGCAGGGACAGCCATAGCAATCAGCCCCAGCATTTT. It translates to CASRDSHSNQPQHF.

The chain links TRBV5-6 to TRBJ2-3, with 12 nucleotides matching TRBD2. Germline V gene sequence: CDR1 SGHDT, CDR2 YYEEEE. V lost 1 base, J lost 4 bases, and 1 base stayed unmatched. CDR3 length: 15 residues. As DNA, the CDR3 is TGTGCCAGCAGCTTGACTAGCGGGGGGCCAGATACGCAGTATTTT. It specifies CASSLTSGGPDTQYF.

The chain joins TRBV28 to TRBJ1-1; maybe TRBD1 (5 bases). Trimming pared 6 bases from V and 7 bases from J, leaving 18 bases between. Germline V CDR1 and CDR2: MDHEN, SYDVKM. The CDR3 loop spans 14 amino acids. The CDR3 coding sequence is TGTGCCAGCAGCCGTACCCAAGGGGTTCATGAAGCTTTCTTT. It encodes CASSRTQGVHEAFF.

This chain connects TRBV5-1 to TRBJ1-4; no reliable D call. V was trimmed by 2 bases and J by 4 bases, leaving 6 bases between them. CDR1 is SGHRS, CDR2 YFSETQ, per germline. The CDR3 sequence is 13 residues long. The chain's CDR3 is CASSFVLNEKLFF. As DNA, the CDR3 is TGCGCCAGCAGCTTCGTACTTAATGAAAAACTGTTTTTT.

The CDR3 spells CASLPLAFF. For the CDR3, the DNA is TGCGCCAGCCTCCCACTAGCTTTCTTT. V usage is TRBV23-1 and J usage is TRBJ1-1; no firm D call. TRBV23-1 has ORF status, its function being uncertain. Trimming pared 8 bases from V and 10 bases from J, leaving 8 bases between. The CDR3 contains 9 residues.